This T cell receptor (beta chain) was recovered during a study of blood T cell repertoires in COVID-19. Study-level information: COVID-19 samples from acute and convalescent phases originated in the United States, Italy and Spain.

Profiled with immunoSEQ multiplex PCR; TCRdb holds only in-frame clones, not every one. The sample consists of about 210,000 clones, roughly 77% of them appearing once. The CDR3 totals 13 residues. Trimming at V came to 6 bases and at J to 6 bases, leaving 3 bases not matched to a gene. Germline V gene sequence: CDR1 MNHEY, CDR2 SVGAGI. The cohort comprised adults aged roughly 18 to 95 years residing in approximately 25 US areas. Donors in Cohort 3 counted as recovered after two negative PCRs, clearance, or symptom resolution. This clone appeared once. The chain uses TRBV6-5 and TRBJ1-5, with 9 bases that match TRBD1. Source material: PBMCs or T cells enriched from blood (not recorded which). The TCR sequence derives from a man aged 40-55 years who had recovered from COVID-19. The CDR3, as DNA: TGTGCCAGCAGGGGACAGGGTGGTCAGCCCCAGCATTTT. This gives the protein CASRGQGGQPQHF.